The rows below give T cell receptor beta chains drawn from one sample of a study of T cell repertoires in cytomegalovirus infection. TCRdb passed the reads through MiXCR, listing each CDR3 protein once. The data contain about 920,000 distinct CDR3 sequences, approximately 31% of them singletons. The antigens of these receptors remain unknown. The starting material was cultured CD8+ T cells from PBMCs, obtained from culture after CMV antigen stimulation. The source is a human donor in good health (CMV status not recorded). Some clones in this sample may be carry-over from other donors' samples. The CDR3 runs from the conserved cysteine through the conserved F or W.

CASSFLMGQPQHF,13,TRBV7-9,TRBJ1-5
CASSSWHGANVLTF,14,TRBV7-6,TRBJ2-6
CASSPRMRGSNQPQHF,16,TRBV12-3/TRBV12-4,TRBJ1-5
CSVGQGGEKLFF,12,TRBV29-1,TRBJ1-4
CASSLDTLSSTDTQYF,16,TRBV28,TRBJ2-3
CASHGYTEAFF,11,TRBV19,TRBJ1-1
CASSMTRYNEQFF,13,TRBV5-5,TRBJ2-1
CASSLGSTGSYEQYF,15,TRBV7-9,TRBJ2-7
CSARDWPGGEDTQYF,15,TRBV20-1,TRBJ2-3
CASSQEGRFIFF,12,TRBV4-1,TRBJ2-1
CASSSSGGITDTQYF,15,TRBV7-6,TRBJ2-3
CASSHLPGQGFGTEAFF,17,TRBV3-1,TRBJ1-1
CASSSSEVYNEQFF,14,TRBV7-6,TRBJ2-1
CASSLRGRPYNEQFF,15,TRBV7-9,TRBJ2-1
CAISERKPGQSYGYTF,16,TRBV10-3,TRBJ1-2
CASSINRGSSYNEQFF,16,TRBV19,TRBJ2-1
CASSLYGGSTNYGYTF,16,TRBV27,TRBJ1-2
CSARWQGDTGELFF,14,TRBV20-1,TRBJ2-2
CASSVGQGYPYEQYF,15,TRBV6-6,TRBJ2-7
CASSSTDFSGNTIYF,15,TRBV6-8,TRBJ1-3
CASSSSGGVPNEQFF,15,TRBV7-2,TRBJ2-1
CASSPGVSIQYF,12,TRBV12-3/TRBV12-4,TRBJ2-4
CASTYFGVRTGELFF,15,TRBV6-5,TRBJ2-2
CASSGNERIQRPYEQYF,17,TRBV5-5,TRBJ2-7
CASSPRTRALDTQYF,15,TRBV7-9,TRBJ2-3
CASSLAGIAGLANTGELFF,19,TRBV7-6,TRBJ2-2
CASSEFQGGADEKLFF,16,TRBV25-1,TRBJ1-4
CASSFVPPGLAGGNEQFF,18,TRBV11-3,TRBJ2-1
CASSFRGGPEAFF,13,TRBV27,TRBJ1-1
CASSSGNSNQPQHF,14,TRBV12-3/TRBV12-4,TRBJ1-5
CSARQRDYTVSSYNEQFF,18,TRBV20-1,TRBJ2-1
CASSFLNEKLFF,12,TRBV27,TRBJ1-4
CASSIGGHNQPQHF,14,TRBV27,TRBJ1-5
CASSPGSISSEAFF,14,TRBV6-5,TRBJ1-1
CASSADRGQYTEAFF,15,TRBV7-8,TRBJ1-1
CASSPALGVSEKLFF,15,TRBV7-2,TRBJ1-4
CASSLSDPYNSPLHF,15,TRBV5-1,TRBJ1-6
CASTWGKGTEAFF,13,TRBV5-4,TRBJ1-1